The T cell receptor (beta chain) under discussion was sequenced for a study of human T cells and chemical hapten exposure (dated by TCRdb to 2020 to 2022). As for the study more broadly: For sensitization, 2% DPC in acetone was applied to a roughly 2 cm by roughly 2 cm area of upper inner arm skin. Throughout the study period of around 25 weeks, patients also received therapeutic DPC doses to the scalp every week. Patch tests used Finn chambers with 0.01% DPC on the upper back, scored after 6 days by International Contact Dermatitis Research Group standards. Most of the patients in the cohort were female, and the cohort covered alopecia areata with under or over 50% scalp involvement, alopecia totalis and alopecia universalis. Libraries were pooled for sequencing, and per-sample TCR yields varied mainly because of small differences in library volumes within the pool. The study tracked peripheral blood TCR repertoire changes in vivo during primary and secondary sensitization to the hapten diphenylcyclopropenone (DPC) in alopecia patients. Blood samples were taken from patients before sensitization (week 0) and then at 2, 6 and about 24 weeks after DPC sensitization. For TCR sequencing, blood came from about 29 alopecia patients at anywhere from one to four time points (pre-sensitization, 2, 6 and 24 weeks). General findings and caveats noted by the study authors: The number of TCRs above 1 in 1000 frequency did not change with DPC sensitization; there was no evidence of global repertoire structure alterations. The number of PT1 expanded TCRs positively correlated with patch test score, significant at thresholds 8, 16 and 32 but not 4. Because every patient had alopecia, a presumed autoimmune disease, the patients' immune response might differ from that of healthy individuals. After repeated subsampling, changes were observed in the strength of the expansion versus patch-test correlation and in the threshold at which the correlation became significant. Significantly more large CDR3 similarity clusters were formed by expanded TCRs than by pre-sensitization or healthy control sets, consistent with antigen-driven responses.

The time point label for this specimen denotes: patch test 1, 2 weeks after DPC sensitization. The treatment or condition label for this specimen denotes: therapeutic diphenylcyclopropenone sensitization with weekly scalp DPC. At each patch-test visit, blood was drawn before the patch test was applied. Patients were eligible if aged 18 to 70, diagnosed with alopecia and judged suitable for DPC therapy, and pregnant patients were excluded. Total RNA was isolated from unfractionated whole blood collected in Tempus Blood RNA tubes. At least ten counts were recorded for this clonotype. The antigen it binds to is not known. The record has no base qualities; no much larger clone is one base away. Receptor amplification or capture employed RACE. The instrument given in TCRdb is NextSeq 500. During library preparation, unique molecular identifiers were attached to individual cDNA molecules so that TCRs could be counted in a quantitative, reproducible way. Each blood RNA sample was used to sequence both TCR alpha and TCR beta chains. In the paper's pipeline: A median of about 87,000 TCRs per sample was observed, with a range of 23,224 to 690,600. V, J and CDR3 annotation of the TCR reads was carried out using the Decombinator software suite. For PS versus PT1 abundance plots, all samples were subsampled to the same number of TCRs (28,000). TCRs were defined as expanded if absent before sensitization and observed at least eight times at the 2-week time point. TCRdb's own reprocessing of the public reads used fastp at Q25 and MiXCR and kept productive beta chains. Rows with a matching CDR3 protein are joined into one entry that keeps the most common DNA and genes. The V and J calls were determined by TCRdb, not by the authors. Here the sample has more than 80,000 distinct CDR3 sequences; 7% to 8% occur a single time. The ten largest account for about 1.6% of the sample.

The germline ends are 11 bases apart after V is trimmed by 5 bases and J by 6 bases. Taken from cysteine to phenylalanine, the CDR3 has 13 residues. The only DNA kept is the CDR3, 39 bases in frame from the first base. The germline V gene (reference sequence) specifies SEHNR as CDR1 and FQNEAQ as CDR2. The material sequenced was whole blood, taken in connection with sensitization to the hapten diphenylcyclopropenone (DPC). The sequence came from a woman in her 30s with alopecia areata. Some clones in this sample may be carry-over from other donors' samples. Recombination connected TRBV7-9 to TRBJ1-5, with TRBD1 tentatively as D gene (5 bases match). The nucleotide sequence is given as TGTGCCAGCAGCCTTCAGGGTCTTCAGCCCCAGCATTTT. Its protein is CASSLQGLQPQHF.